The next 21 T cell receptor beta chains were all read from a single sample in a study of vaccination effects on CD4 cells after COVID-19 (dated 2022 in TCRdb). In the ViraFEST assay, PBMC were stimulated with viral peptide pools, and TCR sequencing was then used to find antigen-specific CD4+ T cell clonotypes based on their expansion. After around eleven days of culture, CD4+ T cells were isolated with the EasySep CD4+ T cell isolation kit. Convalescent patients had PCR-confirmed SARS-CoV-2 infection between March and December 2020, before Alpha, Beta and Delta variants emerged in the United States. The method behind the library was the immunoSEQ multiplex PCR assay. Imported from immuneACCESS, the table was reduced by TCRdb to in-frame sequences with V and J called. These copies leave out some clones; in studies compared against another copy, an unresolved V gene accounts for under half, and the cause of the remainder is not known. In all, the sample holds more than 35,000 clones, and roughly 69% of those were seen once. The ten most abundant clones make up 17% of the sample.

The antigens for these receptors are not known. Source: CD4+ T cells from PBMCs cultured with HCoV-NL63 spike peptides, taken before COVID-19 vaccination. The cell subset or site label on this specimen signifies: HCoV-NL63 spike overlapping peptide pool stimulation. The receptors were gathered from a human donor who had a prior SARS-CoV-2 infection.

The rearrangement joins TRBV5-1 to TRBJ1-2, with D hard to call. V lost 4 bases and J lost 0, with 7 bases in between. This CDR3 contains 13 residues. Looked up from germline, CDR1 is SGHRS and CDR2 is YFSETQ. The CDR3 nucleotides read TGCGCCAGCAGCCCACTACCTAACTATGGCTACACCTTC. Translating gives CASSPLPNYGYTF.

The rearrangement links TRBV5-1 to TRBJ2-3; 16 bases map to TRBD2. CDR3 size: 18 residues. With 0 bases clipped from V and 4 bases from J, the junction kept 5 bases outside the gene matches. CDR1 and CDR2 from the germline V gene are SGHRS and YFSETQ. The CDR3 loop reads CASSLGGLAGGPPDTQYF. The CDR3 DNA reads TGCGCCAGCAGCTTGGGGGGACTAGCGGGAGGGCCGCCAGATACGCAGTATTTT.

The sample holds a few counts of this clone. The chain links TRBV3-1 (or the pseudogene TRBV3-2) to TRBJ2-7; 16 nucleotides line up with TRBD2. The CDR3 runs to 16 residues. Germline V gives CDR1 LGHDT, CDR2 YNNKEL (reference sequence). J was trimmed by 6 bases and V by 4 bases; bases with no gene match: 6. The CDR3 reads CASSPSGTSGRGEQYF. Written as DNA, the CDR3 is TGTGCCAGCAGCCCTTCCGGGACTAGCGGGAGGGGCGAGCAGTACTTC.

The J gene is TRBJ2-3, the V gene TRBV25-1; the D gene is possibly TRBD2 (6 bases). Trimming cost V 7 bases and J 3 bases, with 8 bases left between them. Germline V CDR1 and CDR2: MGHDK, SYGVNS. The CDR3 totals 12 residues. The CDR3 coding sequence is TGTGCCAGCAACCGGGGGACAGATACGCAGTATTTT. This codes for CASNRGTDTQYF.

This chain links TRBV3-1 (or the pseudogene TRBV3-2) with TRBJ1-1, with TRBD1 matching 9 bases. Germline trimming cut 2 bases from V and 6 bases from J; bases unmatched to any gene: 4. This CDR3 has 14 amino acids. Germline assignment: CDR1 LGHDT and CDR2 YNNKEL (reference sequence). The CDR3 DNA follows: TGTGCCAGCAGCCAATTTAGACAGGGGGCTGAAGCTTTCTTT. This sequence encodes CASSQFRQGAEAFF.

The V and J genes are TRBV12-3 or TRBV12-4 and TRBJ1-2; TRBD1 aligns across 8 bases. The length of the CDR3 is 13 residues. V lost 5 bases and J lost 4; bases outside the gene matches: 3. Here the CDR3 DNA reads TGTGCCAGCAGTGGGACAGGAATCTATGGCTACACCTTC. Protein: CASSGTGIYGYTF.

The J gene is TRBJ2-1, the V gene TRBV4-1; D is possibly TRBD1 (5 bases). In germline, CDR1 is MGHRA, CDR2 YSYEKL. V dropped 4 bases and J dropped 5 bases, with 15 bases sitting between them. The CDR3 sequence is 15 residues long. CDR3 bases: TGCGCCAGCAGCCCACTGGGGCTCTCTAACAATGAGCAGTTCTTC. Encoded protein: CASSPLGLSNNEQFF.

This clone has a handful of counts. This chain uses TRBV5-1 with TRBJ2-7, with 10 bases that match TRBD2. The CDR3 totals 15 residues. J gave up 3 bases and V 0 bases, and 3 bases lay outside the gene matches. In germline, CDR1 is SGHRS, CDR2 YFSETQ. DNA for the CDR3: TGCGCCAGCAGCTTGGGTTCTAGCGGGGGCTACGAGCAGTACTTC. This gives the protein CASSLGSSGGYEQYF.

The genes are TRBV5-1 and TRBJ2-3; the match to TRBD2 covers 7 bases. In germline, CDR1 is SGHRS, CDR2 YFSETQ. The J segment lost 0 bases and the V segment lost 3 bases, leaving 10 bases of the junction unmatched. The CDR3 is 17 amino acids. CDR3 bases: TGCGCCAGCAGCTCCTTACCTCTAGCGGCTAGCACAGATACGCAGTATTTT. Translated, it gives CASSSLPLAASTDTQYF.

V gene TRBV4-2 combines with J gene TRBJ1-3; weak D call: TRBD1 (5 bases). Germline CDR1 reads LGHNA; CDR2 reads YNFKEQ. CDR3 size: 16 residues. Trimming removed 1 base at V and 2 bases at J, with 12 bases between. Here the CDR3 DNA reads TGTGCCAGCAGCCAAGCGGGGGTGCAGGCTGGAAACACCATATATTTT. Translating it yields CASSQAGVQAGNTIYF.

This chain links TRBV30 with TRBJ1-2; weak D call: TRBD1 (5 bases). Germline values: CDR1 GTSNPN, CDR2 SVGIG (reference sequence). This CDR3 region has 13 residues. V dropped 3 bases and J dropped 4 bases, with 12 bases sitting between them. CDR3 region: CAWRPGWTYGYTF. The CDR3 DNA is TGTGCCTGGAGGCCAGGGTGGACCTATGGCTACACCTTC.

The chain employs TRBV2 and TRBJ2-3; 9 bases line up with TRBD2. The J segment lost 0 bases and the V segment lost 0 bases, leaving 4 bases of the junction unmatched. Germline V gene lookup returns CDR1 SNHLY and CDR2 FYNNEI. CDR3 length equals 17 residues. The CDR3 DNA reads as TGTGCCAGCAGTGAAGCCTGGCTAGCGGGAAGCACAGATACGCAGTATTTT. This gives the protein CASSEAWLAGSTDTQYF.

This chain connects TRBV12-5 to TRBJ2-3; a weak D match, TRBD2 (6 bases). Trimming took off 6 bases at V and 14 bases at J, with 18 bases between the two ends. The germline V gene encodes CDR1 LGHNT and CDR2 FRNRAP. The CDR3 length is 12 residues. For the CDR3, the DNA is TGTGCTAGTGGCGGTGGAGGGACCTCCCCGTATTTT. This translates into CASGGGGTSPYF.

The CDR3 sequence: CASSLHGQGMGGGPEAFF. The DNA of the CDR3 is TGTGCCAGCAGCTTGCATGGACAGGGGATGGGGGGGGGTCCTGAAGCTTTCTTT. The chain recombines TRBV5-5 with TRBJ1-1; 9 bases align to TRBD1. J gave up 6 bases and V 1 base, and 16 bases lay outside the gene matches. Germline V lookup: CDR1 SGHKS, CDR2 YYEKEE (reference sequence). There are 18 residues in the CDR3.

V usage is TRBV7-2 and J usage is TRBJ1-5; no definite D call. From germline, CDR1 is SGHTA and CDR2 FQGNSA. This CDR3 spans 13 amino acids. Trimming shortened V by 5 bases and J by 5 bases, and 10 bases separated the two germline ends. CDR3 sequence: CASSTILDQPQHF. As DNA, the CDR3 is TGTGCCAGCAGCACAATATTGGATCAGCCCCAGCATTTT. The full variable domain, its missing parts supplied by reference TRBV7-2 and TRBJ1-5, is GAGVSQSPSNKVTEKGKDVELRCDPISGHTALYWYRQSLGQGLEFLIYFQGNSAPDKSGLPSDRFSAERTGGSVSTLTIQRTQQEDSAVYLCASSTILDQPQHFGDGTRLSIL.

The chain joins TRBV9 to TRBJ1-5; a weak D match, TRBD1 (5 bases). V lost 3 bases and J 2 bases, leaving 12 bases between the germline ends. This CDR3 spans 15 amino acids. Germline-derived CDR1 and CDR2 are SGDLS and YYNGEE. The CDR3 nucleotides read TGTGCCAGCAGCGAGGGGTTCGGGGGCAATCAGCCCCAGCATTTT. This translates into CASSEGFGGNQPQHF.

This chain links TRBV24-1 with TRBJ1-2; TRBD1 matches at 9 bases. The J segment lost 6 bases and the V segment lost 11 bases, leaving 12 bases of the junction unmatched. CDR1 is KGHDR and CDR2 is SFDVKD in the germline V gene. CDR3 length: 14 residues. DNA for the CDR3: TGTGCCAGAAAGGACAGGGGAGTAAGGCATGGCTACACCTTC. This gives the protein CARKDRGVRHGYTF.

This chain connects TRBV6-5 to TRBJ2-3; 11 nucleotides line up with TRBD2. Germline V lookup: CDR1 MNHEY, CDR2 SVGAGI. The CDR3 is made up of 15 amino acids. With V trimmed by 6 bases and J by 1 base, 3 bases remained unmatched. The CDR3 coding sequence is TGTGCCAGCAGAAATAGCGGGAGGGGCACAGATACGCAGTATTTT. Translation: CASRNSGRGTDTQYF.

The rearrangement uses TRBV15 and TRBJ1-5, with D possibly matching TRBD1 (6 bases). The CDR3 runs 13 residues. V was cut by 6 bases and J by 10 bases, with 16 bases left in between. Germline CDR1 and CDR2: LNHNV and YYDKDF (reference sequence). CDR3 in DNA: TGTGCCACCAGTGGGCAGGGGCTGGGACCCCAGCATTTT. This translates into CATSGQGLGPQHF.

J is TRBJ1-5 and V is TRBV9; the match to TRBD1 covers 7 bases. This CDR3 has 15 residues. The germline V gene has CDR1 SGDLS and CDR2 YYNGEE. V dropped 4 bases and J dropped 4; count of bases not matched to a gene: 8. The CDR3 DNA follows: TGTGCCAGCAGCCTGACAGGGTCTTCAAATCAGCCCCAGCATTTT. It encodes CASSLTGSSNQPQHF. The full variable domain, in which reference TRBV9 and TRBJ1-5 provide the parts outside the CDR3, is DSGVTQTPKHLITATGQRVTLRCSPRSGDLSVYWYQQSLDQGLQFLIQYYNGEERAKGNILERFSAQQFPDLHSELNLSSLELGDSALYFCASSLTGSSNQPQHFGDGTRLSIL.

The rearrangement uses TRBV6-5 and TRBJ2-5; D might be TRBD2 (6 bases). Trimming removed 3 bases from V and 5 bases from J, with 10 bases in between. The CDR3 spans 13 residues. Germline V lookup: CDR1 MNHEY, CDR2 SVGAGI. CDR3 nucleotide sequence: TGTGCCAGCAGTTATAGTGGGGGGGAGACCCAGTACTTC. As protein: CASSYSGGETQYF.